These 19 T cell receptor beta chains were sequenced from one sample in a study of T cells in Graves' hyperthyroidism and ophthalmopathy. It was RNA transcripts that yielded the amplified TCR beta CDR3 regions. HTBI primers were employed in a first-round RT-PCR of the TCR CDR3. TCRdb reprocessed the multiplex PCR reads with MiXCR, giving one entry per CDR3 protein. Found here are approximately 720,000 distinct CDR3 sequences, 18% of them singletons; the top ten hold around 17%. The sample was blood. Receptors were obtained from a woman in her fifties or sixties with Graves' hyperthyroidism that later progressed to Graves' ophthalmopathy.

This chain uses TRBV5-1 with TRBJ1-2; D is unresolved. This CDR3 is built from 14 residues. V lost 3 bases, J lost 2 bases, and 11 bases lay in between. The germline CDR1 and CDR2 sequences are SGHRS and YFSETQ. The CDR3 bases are TGCGCCAGCAGCTCGGAGGGTAGCAACTATGGCTACACCTTC. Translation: CASSSEGSNYGYTF.

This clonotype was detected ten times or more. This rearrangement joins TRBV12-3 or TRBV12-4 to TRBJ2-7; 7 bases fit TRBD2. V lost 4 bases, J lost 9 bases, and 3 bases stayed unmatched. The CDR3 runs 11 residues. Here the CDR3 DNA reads TGTGCCAGCAGTTACGGCGGGGGGCAGTACTTC. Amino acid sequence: CASSYGGGQYF.

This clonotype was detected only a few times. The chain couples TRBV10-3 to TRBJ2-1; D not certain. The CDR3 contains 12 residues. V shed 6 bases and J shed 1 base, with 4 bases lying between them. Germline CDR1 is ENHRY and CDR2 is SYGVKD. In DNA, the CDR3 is TGTGCCATCAGGGGGTCCTACAATGAGCAGTTCTTC. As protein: CAIRGSYNEQFF.

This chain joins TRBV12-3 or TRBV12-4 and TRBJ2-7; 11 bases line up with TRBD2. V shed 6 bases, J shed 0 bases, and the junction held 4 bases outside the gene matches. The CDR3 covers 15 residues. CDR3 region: CASSFGTSGSYEQYF. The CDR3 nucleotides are TGTGCCAGCAGCTTCGGGACTAGCGGCTCCTACGAGCAGTACTTC.

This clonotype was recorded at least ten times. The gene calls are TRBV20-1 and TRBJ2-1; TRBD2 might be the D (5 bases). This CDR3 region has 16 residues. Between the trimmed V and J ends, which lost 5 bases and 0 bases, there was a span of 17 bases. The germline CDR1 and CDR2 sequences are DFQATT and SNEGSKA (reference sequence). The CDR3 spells CSALGPRTRSYNEQFF. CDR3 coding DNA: TGCAGTGCTTTAGGCCCTAGGACTCGCTCCTACAATGAGCAGTTCTTC.

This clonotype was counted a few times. CDR3 bases: TGCAGTGCTAGGGGGGTCGGGGACCCCCTTGAAGCTTTCTTT. Amino acids: CSARGVGDPLEAFF. This chain connects TRBV20-1 to TRBJ1-1; D is perhaps TRBD1 (5 bases). The CDR3 runs 14 residues. Trimming cost V 3 bases and J 7 bases, with 18 bases left between them. The germline V gene encodes CDR1 DFQATT and CDR2 SNEGSKA (reference sequence).

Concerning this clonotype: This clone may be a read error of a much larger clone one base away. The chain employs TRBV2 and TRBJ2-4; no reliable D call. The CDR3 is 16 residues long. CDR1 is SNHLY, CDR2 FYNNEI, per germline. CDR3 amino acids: CASSEGYPLAKNVQYF. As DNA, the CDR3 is TGTGCCAGCAGTGAGGGTTACCCTTTAGCCAAAAACGTTCAGTACTTC. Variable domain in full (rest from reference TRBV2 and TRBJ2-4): EPEVTQTPSHQVTQMGQEVILRCVPISNHLYFYWYRQILGQKVEFLVSFYNNEISEKSEIFDDQFSVERPDGSNFTLKIRSTKLEDSAMYFCASSEGYPLAKNVQYFGAGTRLSVL.

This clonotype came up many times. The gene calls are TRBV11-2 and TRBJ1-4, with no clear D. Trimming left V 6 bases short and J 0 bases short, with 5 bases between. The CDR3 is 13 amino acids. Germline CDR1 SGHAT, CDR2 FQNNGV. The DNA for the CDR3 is TGTGCCAGCAGGGGCCCAACTAATGAAAAACTGTTTTTT. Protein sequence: CASRGPTNEKLFF.

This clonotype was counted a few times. The CDR3 is CSVASVPSGNTIYF. The CDR3, as DNA: TGCAGCGTTGCCTCCGTACCCTCTGGAAACACCATATATTTT. V usage is TRBV29-1 and J usage is TRBJ1-3, with D unresolved. Per germline, CDR1 SQVTM and CDR2 ANQGSEA. This CDR3 is 14 amino acids long. V was shortened by 4 bases and J by 0 bases, with 10 bases between the two germline ends.

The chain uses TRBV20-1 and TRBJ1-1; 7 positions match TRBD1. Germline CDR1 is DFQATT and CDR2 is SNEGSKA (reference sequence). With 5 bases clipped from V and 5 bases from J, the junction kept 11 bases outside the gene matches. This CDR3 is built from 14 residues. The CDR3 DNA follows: TGCAGTGCTTTCGGACAGGCGAGTCGGACTGAAGCTTTCTTT. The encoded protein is CSAFGQASRTEAFF.

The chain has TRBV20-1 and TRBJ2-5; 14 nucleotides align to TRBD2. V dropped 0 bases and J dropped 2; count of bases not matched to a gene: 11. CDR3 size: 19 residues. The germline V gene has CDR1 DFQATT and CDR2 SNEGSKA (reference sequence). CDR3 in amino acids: CSARDGLRTSGGKQETQYF. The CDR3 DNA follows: TGCAGTGCTAGAGATGGGCTCCGGACTAGCGGGGGGAAACAAGAGACCCAGTACTTC.

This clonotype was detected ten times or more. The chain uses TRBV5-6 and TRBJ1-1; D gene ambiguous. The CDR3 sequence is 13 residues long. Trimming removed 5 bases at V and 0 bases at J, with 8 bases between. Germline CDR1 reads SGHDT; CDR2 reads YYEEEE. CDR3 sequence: CASSFDVNTEAFF. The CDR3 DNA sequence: TGTGCCAGCAGTTTCGACGTGAACACTGAAGCTTTCTTT. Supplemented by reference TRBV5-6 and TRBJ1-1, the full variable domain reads DAGVTQSPTHLIKTRGQQVTLRCSPKSGHDTVSWYQQALGQGPQFIFQYYEEEERQRGNFPDRFSGHQFPNYSSELNVNALLLGDSALYLCASSFDVNTEAFFGQGTRLTVV.

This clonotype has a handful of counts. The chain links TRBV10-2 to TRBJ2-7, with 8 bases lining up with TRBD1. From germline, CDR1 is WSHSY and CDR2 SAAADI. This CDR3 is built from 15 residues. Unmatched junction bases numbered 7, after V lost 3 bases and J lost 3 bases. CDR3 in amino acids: CASSEGRDRIYEQYF. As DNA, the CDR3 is TGCGCCAGCAGTGAAGGCCGGGACAGGATCTACGAGCAGTACTTC.

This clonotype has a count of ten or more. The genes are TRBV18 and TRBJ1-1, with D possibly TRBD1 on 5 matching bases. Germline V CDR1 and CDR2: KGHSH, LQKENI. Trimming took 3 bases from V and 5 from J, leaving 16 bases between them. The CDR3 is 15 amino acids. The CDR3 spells CASSPDQGRRTEAFF. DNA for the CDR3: TGTGCCAGCTCACCGGACCAGGGACGCCGGACTGAAGCTTTCTTT.

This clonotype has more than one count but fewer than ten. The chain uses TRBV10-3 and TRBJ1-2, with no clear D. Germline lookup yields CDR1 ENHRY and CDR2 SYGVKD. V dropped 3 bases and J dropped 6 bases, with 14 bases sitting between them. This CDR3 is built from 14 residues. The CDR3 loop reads CAISDSVEGDGYTF. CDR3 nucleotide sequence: TGTGCCATCAGTGATTCCGTAGAGGGCGATGGCTACACCTTC.

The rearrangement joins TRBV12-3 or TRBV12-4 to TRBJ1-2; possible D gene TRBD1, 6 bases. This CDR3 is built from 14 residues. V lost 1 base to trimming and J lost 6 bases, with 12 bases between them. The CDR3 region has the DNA TGTGCCAGCAGTTTAGTGCAGGGGTCTAATGGCTACACCTTC. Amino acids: CASSLVQGSNGYTF.

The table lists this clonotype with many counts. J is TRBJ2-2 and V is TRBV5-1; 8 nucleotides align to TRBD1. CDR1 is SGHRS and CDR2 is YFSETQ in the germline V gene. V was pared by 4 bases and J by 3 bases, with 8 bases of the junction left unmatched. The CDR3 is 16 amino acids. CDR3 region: CASSQTGALDTGELFF. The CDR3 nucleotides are TGCGCCAGCAGCCAGACAGGGGCCCTGGACACCGGGGAGCTGTTTTTT.

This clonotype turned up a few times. The DNA of the CDR3 is TGTGCCAGCTCACAGGGACAGGGACCGCTTGGAAACACCATATATTTT. This gives the protein CASSQGQGPLGNTIYF. The rearrangement joins TRBV18 to TRBJ1-3; TRBD1 matches 9 bases. The CDR3 totals 16 residues. Germline-derived CDR1 and CDR2 are KGHSH and LQKENI. J lost 3 bases, V lost 4 bases, and 7 bases had no gene match.

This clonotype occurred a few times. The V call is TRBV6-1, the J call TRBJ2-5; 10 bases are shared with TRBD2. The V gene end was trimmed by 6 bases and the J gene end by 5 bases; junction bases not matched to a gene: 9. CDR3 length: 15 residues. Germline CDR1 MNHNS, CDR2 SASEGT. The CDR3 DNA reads TGTGCCAGCAGCCCTGGAGCGGGGGGGCGGGAGACCCAGTACTTC. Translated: CASSPGAGGRETQYF.